The rows below give T cell receptor beta chains drawn from one sample of a study of blood T cell repertoires in COVID-19. Assay: immunoSEQ multiplex PCR; the TCRdb copy retains only in-frame clones and omits some. Of approximately 190,000 clones in the sample, more than 80% were seen once. Input material: peripheral blood. These receptors all come from a man aged 50 or older with acute or convalescent COVID-19. Each CDR3 is given with its conserved first and last residue. The order of the fields is J gene, V gene, clone size, D gene, CDR3 DNA, CDR3 protein. A D gene is named only where the DNA matches it firmly. Only part of the rows carry a size: once, few, many, or a class if the clone is expanded.

j_gene: TRBJ2-1
v_gene: TRBV7-9
abundance: once
d_gene: TRBD1
CDR3nt: TGTGCCAGCAGGGGGACAGGCAATGAGCAGTTCTTC
CDR3aa: CASRGTGNEQFF

j_gene: TRBJ2-3
v_gene: TRBV4-2
abundance: .
d_gene: .
CDR3nt: TGTGCCAGCAGCCGGGACAATTTAAAAAATACGCAGTATTTT
CDR3aa: CASSRDNLKNTQYF

j_gene: TRBJ2-1
v_gene: TRBV5-1
abundance: .
d_gene: TRBD2
CDR3nt: TGCGCCAGCAGCTTGATTACTAGCGGGAGGAGAGAGCAGTTCTTC
CDR3aa: CASSLITSGRREQFF

j_gene: TRBJ1-2
v_gene: TRBV11-2
abundance: .
d_gene: TRBD1
CDR3nt: TGTGCCAGCAGTCTTCAGGGACAGGGCTATGGCTACACCTTC
CDR3aa: CASSLQGQGYGYTF

j_gene: TRBJ1-2
v_gene: TRBV6-5
abundance: .
d_gene: TRBD1
CDR3nt: TGTGCCAGCAGTTACTCGGACAGGGGGAACTATGGCTACACCTTC
CDR3aa: CASSYSDRGNYGYTF

j_gene: TRBJ2-1
v_gene: TRBV6-2/TRBV6-3
abundance: .
d_gene: TRBD1
CDR3nt: TGTGCCAGCAGTTCGTTTTCCGGGACAGTTACCTACAATGAGCAGTTCTTC
CDR3aa: CASSSFSGTVTYNEQFF

j_gene: TRBJ1-5
v_gene: TRBV24-1
abundance: .
d_gene: .
CDR3nt: TGTGCCACCAGTGCCCCCTATAGCAATCAGCCCCAGCATTTT
CDR3aa: CATSAPYSNQPQHF

j_gene: TRBJ1-5
v_gene: TRBV29-1
abundance: .
d_gene: TRBD1
CDR3nt: TGCAGCGTTCAACTGACGACAGGGGGCAATCAGCCCCAGCATTTT
CDR3aa: CSVQLTTGGNQPQHF

j_gene: TRBJ2-1
v_gene: TRBV2
abundance: .
d_gene: .
CDR3nt: TGTGCCAGCAGTGCTTCTGAACGGTACTACAATGAGCAGTTCTTC
CDR3aa: CASSASERYYNEQFF

j_gene: TRBJ1-1
v_gene: TRBV18
abundance: .
d_gene: .
CDR3nt: TGTGCCAGCTCGCCCACCGGGAACACTGAAGCTTTCTTT
CDR3aa: CASSPTGNTEAFF

j_gene: TRBJ1-1
v_gene: TRBV9
abundance: .
d_gene: .
CDR3nt: TGTGCCAGCAGCGTCGGAGACGGGAACCTGAACACTGAAGCTTTCTTT
CDR3aa: CASSVGDGNLNTEAFF

j_gene: TRBJ1-3
v_gene: TRBV10-3
abundance: .
d_gene: .
CDR3nt: TGTGCCATCAGTGAGTCGACTGTGAACACCATATATTTT
CDR3aa: CAISESTVNTIYF

j_gene: TRBJ2-2
v_gene: TRBV10-3
abundance: .
d_gene: .
CDR3nt: TGTGCCATCAGTGAGTCAAGGGGAAGAGCCGGGGAGCTGTTTTTT
CDR3aa: CAISESRGRAGELFF

j_gene: TRBJ1-4
v_gene: TRBV5-1
abundance: .
d_gene: TRBD1
CDR3nt: TGCGCCAGCAGATATACAGGGGGCGGTTTGGAAAAACTGTTTTTT
CDR3aa: CASRYTGGGLEKLFF

j_gene: TRBJ1-5
v_gene: TRBV6-9
abundance: .
d_gene: TRBD1
CDR3nt: TGTGCCAGCAGCCCTCGGACAGGGTCATACAATCAGCCCCAGCATTTT
CDR3aa: CASSPRTGSYNQPQHF